The rows below give T cell receptor beta chains drawn from one sample of a study of blood T cell repertoires in COVID-19. The protocol was immunoSEQ multiplex PCR, while the TCRdb copy is restricted to in-frame clones and leaves out a portion. Of about 160,000 clones listed, roughly 80% were seen once; the top ten hold roughly 8.6%. Sequences were obtained from peripheral blood. These receptors originate from a man between 60 and 70 years old with acute or convalescent COVID-19. CDR3s include the opening cysteine and the closing phenylalanine or tryptophan. Fields, in order: CDR3 length, clone size, J gene, V gene, CDR3 protein. Where a row states a size, it is once, few, many or the class of an expanded clone; other rows omit it.

cdr3_length: 14
clone_size: NA
j_call: TRBJ1-1
v_call: TRBV7-3
cdr3_aa: CASSPGQANTEAFF

cdr3_length: 14
clone_size: few
j_call: TRBJ1-4
v_call: TRBV27
cdr3_aa: CASSRTGWFEKLFF

cdr3_length: 15
clone_size: many
j_call: TRBJ2-1
v_call: TRBV3-1/TRBV3-2
cdr3_aa: CASSFPGLGANEQFF

cdr3_length: 15
clone_size: few
j_call: TRBJ2-7
v_call: TRBV18
cdr3_aa: CASSPRDRGLLEQYF

cdr3_length: 14
clone_size: NA
j_call: TRBJ1-4
v_call: TRBV9
cdr3_aa: CASSPGQAEEKLFF

cdr3_length: 14
clone_size: NA
j_call: TRBJ2-7
v_call: TRBV7-8
cdr3_aa: CASSLGTGTYEQYF

cdr3_length: 18
clone_size: few
j_call: TRBJ2-1
v_call: TRBV2
cdr3_aa: CASSEEASGGYSYNEQFF

cdr3_length: 14
clone_size: NA
j_call: TRBJ1-6
v_call: TRBV11-1
cdr3_aa: CASSLTEVSSPLHF

cdr3_length: 19
clone_size: NA
j_call: TRBJ2-3
v_call: TRBV27
cdr3_aa: CASSPGPRRVAGGLVTQYF

cdr3_length: 13
clone_size: NA
j_call: TRBJ1-4
v_call: TRBV5-4
cdr3_aa: CASSDGTGRGGIF

cdr3_length: 15
clone_size: NA
j_call: TRBJ2-3
v_call: TRBV10-3
cdr3_aa: CAISEERGVTDTQYF

cdr3_length: 15
clone_size: NA
j_call: TRBJ1-2
v_call: TRBV5-6
cdr3_aa: CASSPGQVSNYGYTF

cdr3_length: 17
clone_size: few
j_call: TRBJ2-5
v_call: TRBV18
cdr3_aa: CASSPYGTSGGQETQYF

cdr3_length: 16
clone_size: NA
j_call: TRBJ1-5
v_call: TRBV19
cdr3_aa: CASSIDGTGPNQPQHF

cdr3_length: 13
clone_size: NA
j_call: TRBJ2-7
v_call: TRBV5-4
cdr3_aa: CASSPYSSYEQYF

cdr3_length: 15
clone_size: NA
j_call: TRBJ2-5
v_call: TRBV6-5
cdr3_aa: CASSYRQGVSETQYF

cdr3_length: 16
clone_size: NA
j_call: TRBJ2-1
v_call: TRBV6-2/TRBV6-3
cdr3_aa: CASSYSKKSSGGEQFF

cdr3_length: 14
clone_size: NA
j_call: TRBJ1-5
v_call: TRBV5-1
cdr3_aa: CASSPGGSNQPQHF

cdr3_length: 16
clone_size: NA
j_call: TRBJ2-2
v_call: TRBV9
cdr3_aa: CASSVKTGASAGELFF

cdr3_length: 15
clone_size: few
j_call: TRBJ2-3
v_call: TRBV11-3
cdr3_aa: CASSPGGLTEDTQYF

cdr3_length: 16
clone_size: once
j_call: TRBJ2-3
v_call: TRBV5-6
cdr3_aa: CASSTADGQFTDTQYF

cdr3_length: 14
clone_size: NA
j_call: TRBJ1-4
v_call: TRBV6-6
cdr3_aa: CASSFRQANEKLFF

cdr3_length: 14
clone_size: NA
j_call: TRBJ2-5
v_call: TRBV5-1
cdr3_aa: CASSWGQGKETQYF

cdr3_length: 14
clone_size: NA
j_call: TRBJ1-2
v_call: TRBV9
cdr3_aa: CASSPLRANYGYTF

cdr3_length: 15
clone_size: NA
j_call: TRBJ2-1
v_call: TRBV7-9
cdr3_aa: CASSSPGQGIRGQFF

cdr3_length: 16
clone_size: NA
j_call: TRBJ2-1
v_call: TRBV7-2
cdr3_aa: CASSSSEGASYNEQFF

cdr3_length: 13
clone_size: NA
j_call: TRBJ2-2
v_call: TRBV7-8
cdr3_aa: CASSRGQTGELFF

cdr3_length: 12
clone_size: NA
j_call: TRBJ1-4
v_call: TRBV12-3/TRBV12-4
cdr3_aa: CASQGENEKLFF

cdr3_length: 18
clone_size: NA
j_call: TRBJ2-3
v_call: TRBV3-1/TRBV3-2
cdr3_aa: CASSQDSEGVFGLDTQYF

cdr3_length: 16
clone_size: few
j_call: TRBJ1-2
v_call: TRBV4-1
cdr3_aa: CASSQVSPGANYGYTF

cdr3_length: 15
clone_size: NA
j_call: TRBJ2-3
v_call: TRBV7-9
cdr3_aa: CASSSQGALSDTQYF

cdr3_length: 14
clone_size: NA
j_call: TRBJ2-7
v_call: TRBV6-1
cdr3_aa: CASSEDRVRFEQYF

cdr3_length: 14
clone_size: NA
j_call: TRBJ2-7
v_call: TRBV5-4
cdr3_aa: CASSLAGVPYEQYF

cdr3_length: 15
clone_size: NA
j_call: TRBJ1-1
v_call: TRBV10-3
cdr3_aa: CAIRDLDRVNTEAFF

cdr3_length: 14
clone_size: NA
j_call: TRBJ2-3
v_call: TRBV6-2/TRBV6-3
cdr3_aa: CASSPGTSADTQYF

cdr3_length: 15
clone_size: NA
j_call: TRBJ1-5
v_call: TRBV28
cdr3_aa: CASILGRGRNQPQHF

cdr3_length: 18
clone_size: few
j_call: TRBJ2-3
v_call: TRBV11-2
cdr3_aa: CASSGGPGQGRGTDTQYF

cdr3_length: 16
clone_size: NA
j_call: TRBJ2-5
v_call: TRBV28
cdr3_aa: CASSLGRVSFQETQYF

cdr3_length: 12
clone_size: many
j_call: TRBJ1-1
v_call: TRBV19
cdr3_aa: CASSRKGEQAFF

cdr3_length: 14
clone_size: once
j_call: TRBJ1-3
v_call: TRBV4-2
cdr3_aa: CASSLDGSGNTIYF

cdr3_length: 16
clone_size: NA
j_call: TRBJ2-5
v_call: TRBV6-1
cdr3_aa: CASSARLAGTQETQYF

cdr3_length: 14
clone_size: NA
j_call: TRBJ2-7
v_call: TRBV19
cdr3_aa: CASSISQGFREQYF

cdr3_length: 17
clone_size: NA
j_call: TRBJ2-5
v_call: TRBV29-1
cdr3_aa: CSVEDLQDSGSRETQYF

cdr3_length: 14
clone_size: NA
j_call: TRBJ2-1
v_call: TRBV6-5
cdr3_aa: CASSYDAAYNEQFF

cdr3_length: 16
clone_size: NA
j_call: TRBJ2-1
v_call: TRBV11-2
cdr3_aa: CASSRRDGGGHNEQFF